This passage covers 27 T cell receptor beta chains from one sample sequenced in a study of early T cells in non-severe SARS-CoV-2 infection. TCRdb processed the 5' RACE reads anew with MiXCR; each CDR3 protein has one entry. The table has some 38,000 distinct CDR3 sequences, roughly 5% seen once; the top ten hold just under 30%. The sample comprised whole blood. The receptors come from an adult who was a healthcare worker with PCR-confirmed SARS-CoV-2 infection or an uninfected control (not recorded which).

This clonotype was seen ten or more times. The chain carries TRBV11-2 and TRBJ2-1; 12 bases fit TRBD1. The CDR3 has 14 amino acids. Trimming at V came to 5 bases and at J to 8 bases, leaving 4 bases not matched to a gene. The V gene's germline CDR1 is SGHAT and CDR2 FQNNGV. This chain's CDR3 is CASSRDRGRDEQFF. CDR3 nucleotides: TGTGCCAGCAGCAGGGACAGGGGGCGGGATGAGCAGTTCTTC.

This clonotype has at least ten counts. The chain recombines TRBV10-3 with TRBJ2-1; D unresolved. Between the trimmed V and J ends, which lost 1 base and 7 bases, there was a span of 11 bases. Germline assignment: CDR1 ENHRY and CDR2 SYGVKD. The CDR3 contains 14 residues. This chain's CDR3 is CAISELVGSNEQFF. DNA of the CDR3: TGTGCCATCAGTGAGTTAGTAGGTAGTAATGAGCAGTTCTTC.

This chain joins TRBV3-1 and TRBJ2-3; D call uncertain. The CDR3 is made up of 16 amino acids. V gave up 1 base and J gave up 0 bases, with 11 bases separating them. Germline values: CDR1 LGHDT, CDR2 YNNKEL (reference sequence). In nucleotides, the CDR3 is TGTGCCAGCAGCCAAGCGGTCTTCTTTAGCACAGATACGCAGTATTTT. Its protein product is CASSQAVFFSTDTQYF.

The table lists this clonotype with many counts. The V call is TRBV29-1, the J call TRBJ2-3; D is unclear. Germline loops: CDR1 SQVTM, CDR2 ANQGSEA. This CDR3 is 12 amino acids long. CDR3 bases: TGCACCTCGGCCGATAGCACAGATACGCAGTATTTT. It encodes CTSADSTDTQYF.

The count of this clonotype is one. This rearrangement joins TRBV12-3 or TRBV12-4 to TRBJ1-4; no clear D gene. Trimming removed 4 bases from V and 10 bases from J, with 22 bases in between. The CDR3 has 16 residues. The CDR3 region is CASSSLRPGNGVKLFF. CDR3 nucleotides: TGTGCCAGCAGTTCCCTTCGCCCGGGGAATGGGGTAAAACTGTTTTTT.

The rearrangement uses TRBV7-2 and TRBJ2-3, with a possible D match to TRBD1 (5 bases). The CDR3 extends over 15 amino acids. In germline, CDR1 is SGHTA, CDR2 FQGNSA. Trimming stripped 1 base from V and 3 bases from J, with 11 bases between. CDR3 sequence reads: CASSLEGWSTDTQYF. The CDR3 DNA is TGTGCCAGCAGCTTAGAGGGGTGGAGTACAGATACGCAGTATTTT.

In this sample, this clonotype turned up many times. The CDR3 region has the DNA TGTGCCAGCAGCCTAAATGGCAGGTCCGGATATGGCTACACCTTC. Translation: CASSLNGRSGYGYTF. The chain employs TRBV5-6 and TRBJ1-2, with D uncertain. This CDR3 has 15 residues. Germline lookup yields CDR1 SGHDT and CDR2 YYEEEE. Trimming pared 4 bases from V and 5 bases from J, leaving 18 bases between.

This clonotype was recorded many times. The chain is built from TRBV30 and TRBJ1-2; D is undetermined. With 2 bases removed from V and 5 bases from J, the gap between germline ends came to 9 bases. This CDR3 comprises 12 residues. CDR1 is GTSNPN, CDR2 SVGIG, per germline (reference sequence). The CDR3 loop reads CAWSLTEYGYTF. The CDR3 coding sequence is TGTGCCTGGAGTTTAACGGAATATGGCTACACCTTC.

In its sample, this clonotype was seen a few times. J is TRBJ2-2 and V is TRBV29-1; D is undetermined. CDR3 length: 12 amino acids. Trimming took 7 bases from V and 4 from J, leaving 10 bases between them. Per germline, CDR1 SQVTM and CDR2 ANQGSEA. CDR3 loop: CSGGDSTGELFF. The CDR3 nucleotides read TGCAGCGGTGGGGATTCCACCGGGGAGCTGTTTTTT.

This clonotype was recorded at least ten times. CDR3 in amino acids: CASSPDRGLGYTF. The CDR3 bases are TGTGCCAGCTCACCGGACAGGGGGCTTGGCTACACCTTC. J is TRBJ1-2 and V is TRBV18; 11 positions match TRBD1. From germline, CDR1 is KGHSH and CDR2 LQKENI. V dropped 3 bases and J dropped 7; count of bases not matched to a gene: 1. This CDR3 is built from 13 residues.

This clonotype was recorded a few times. This chain links TRBV5-6 with TRBJ1-2; perhaps TRBD1 as D (6 bases). CDR3 size: 14 residues. Germline V lookup: CDR1 SGHDT, CDR2 YYEEEE. V was trimmed by 2 bases and J by 4 bases, leaving 12 bases between them. CDR3 in amino acids: CASSFNRVSYGYTF. The CDR3, as DNA: TGTGCCAGCAGCTTTAACAGGGTTTCCTATGGCTACACCTTC.

This clonotype was counted ten times or more. The chain uses TRBV5-5 and TRBJ2-3; D ambiguous. The CDR3 loop spans 13 amino acids. The V end was cut by 4 bases, the J end by 2 bases, with 8 bases between. Germline assignment: CDR1 SGHKS and CDR2 YYEKEE (reference sequence). The chain's CDR3 is CASSATPTDTQYF. The CDR3, as DNA: TGTGCCAGCAGCGCTACCCCCACAGATACGCAGTATTTT.

The sample holds many counts of this clonotype. This chain connects TRBV27 to TRBJ2-6, with D possibly being TRBD1 (6 bases). V was cut by 6 bases and J by 2 bases, with 17 bases left in between. The CDR3 runs 17 residues. Per germline, CDR1 MNHEY and CDR2 SMNVEV (reference sequence). Here the CDR3 DNA reads TGTGCCAGCAGACGCGCTTTTACAGGGACTGGGGCCAACGTCCTGACTTTC. Translated, it gives CASRRAFTGTGANVLTF.

This clonotype has ten or more counts. The J gene is TRBJ1-5, the V gene TRBV30; no clear D. CDR1 and CDR2 (germline): GTSNPN, SVGIG (reference sequence). Trimming removed 3 bases at V and 6 bases at J, with 15 bases between. CDR3 size: 14 residues. The CDR3 DNA sequence: TGTGCCTGGAGCCCTGTCCCCGGGGTTCAGCCCCAGCATTTT. Translated, it gives CAWSPVPGVQPQHF.

This clonotype was seen repeatedly, ten times or more. The chain employs TRBV7-3 and TRBJ1-6; D remains ambiguous. This CDR3 spans 14 amino acids. V was shortened by 2 bases and J by 7 bases, with 9 bases between the two germline ends. Germline lookup yields CDR1 SGHTA and CDR2 FQGTGA. The CDR3 spells CASSLWHLNSPLHF. Written as DNA, the CDR3 is TGTGCCAGCAGCTTATGGCACCTGAATTCACCCCTCCACTTT.

In this sample, this clonotype turned up many times. The J gene is TRBJ2-5, the V gene TRBV20-1; tentative D call: TRBD2 (6 bases). Trimming stripped 5 bases from V and 0 bases from J, with 19 bases between. This CDR3 comprises 16 residues. Germline V gene lookup returns CDR1 DFQATT and CDR2 SNEGSKA (reference sequence). The CDR3 loop reads CSAPVRPSAYQETQYF. The CDR3, as DNA: TGCAGTGCTCCGGTCCGACCTAGCGCCTACCAAGAGACCCAGTACTTC.

At least ten counts were recorded for this clonotype. V usage is TRBV28 and J usage is TRBJ2-7; D unclear. Deletions cut 2 bases from V and 7 bases from J, with 9 bases between. In germline, CDR1 is MDHEN, CDR2 SYDVKM. The CDR3 is 12 residues long. CDR3 sequence: CASSLTGDEQYF. In DNA, the CDR3 is TGTGCCAGCAGTTTAACCGGAGATGAGCAGTACTTC.

This clonotype came up many times. This chain links TRBV20-1 with TRBJ2-4; 9 nucleotides line up with TRBD2. CDR1 is DFQATT and CDR2 is SNEGSKA in the germline V gene (reference sequence). The length of the CDR3 is 16 residues. Germline trimming cut 2 bases from V and 7 bases from J; bases unmatched to any gene: 12. Here the CDR3 reads CSARNPLAGVGNIQYF. CDR3 in DNA: TGCAGTGCTAGAAATCCATTAGCGGGAGTCGGGAACATTCAGTACTTC.

J is TRBJ2-3 and V is TRBV7-8; TRBD1 agrees at 10 bases. The CDR3 is made up of 16 amino acids. Germline V CDR1 and CDR2: SGHVS, FQNEAQ. The ends lost 5 bases at V and 7 bases at J; junction bases unmatched: 12. CDR3 amino acids: CASSHRDRGLGYTQYF. The CDR3 region has the DNA TGTGCCAGCAGCCACCGGGACAGGGGACTCGGGTATACGCAGTATTTT.

This clonotype was seen many times. The CDR3 is CASSFVSGELFF. In nucleotides, the CDR3 is TGTGCCAGCAGTTTTGTCTCCGGGGAGCTGTTTTTT. The J gene is TRBJ2-2, the V gene TRBV12-3 or TRBV12-4; D uncertain. Trimming took 3 bases from V and 6 from J, leaving 5 bases between them. The CDR3 loop spans 12 amino acids.

The chain uses TRBV5-1 and TRBJ2-1; D could derive from TRBD1 or TRBD2 (6 bases each). The CDR3 length is 16 residues. The germline V gene has CDR1 SGHRS and CDR2 YFSETQ. The V and J ends lost 2 bases and 6 bases respectively, with 18 bases between them. Here the CDR3 reads CASSFAVGGSVNEQFF. CDR3 coding DNA: TGCGCCAGCAGCTTTGCGGTCGGGGGCTCCGTCAATGAGCAGTTCTTC.

The table lists this clonotype with many counts. This chain connects TRBV20-1 to TRBJ2-7; 7 bases align to TRBD1. The germline V gene has CDR1 DFQATT and CDR2 SNEGSKA (reference sequence). The CDR3 runs 13 residues. With 6 bases clipped from V and 5 bases from J, the junction kept 10 bases outside the gene matches. The CDR3 is CSANDRAVNEQYF. The DNA of the CDR3 is TGCAGTGCAAATGACAGGGCAGTGAACGAGCAGTACTTC.

In its sample, this clonotype was seen a few times. The V and J genes are TRBV12-3 or TRBV12-4 and TRBJ1-5; D unresolved. The CDR3 is 14 residues long. Trimming removed 6 bases from V and 0 bases from J, with 9 bases in between. DNA of the CDR3: TGTGCCAGCAGATTTGCGGGTAGCAATCAGCCCCAGCATTTT. Translated, it gives CASRFAGSNQPQHF.

The table lists this clonotype with many counts. In DNA, the CDR3 is TGTGCCAGCAGCACGGGACTAGCCAAAAACATTCAGTACTTC. Translated, it gives CASSTGLAKNIQYF. This chain uses TRBV5-4 with TRBJ2-4; a possible D gene is TRBD2 (6 bases). The V end was cut by 4 bases, the J end by 0 bases, with 8 bases between. This CDR3 has 14 residues. Germline V gives CDR1 SGHNT, CDR2 YYREEE (reference sequence).

This clonotype was counted many times. The genes are TRBV9 and TRBJ1-5, with D uncertain. Germline CDR1 and CDR2: SGDLS and YYNGEE. This CDR3 is built from 13 residues. Trimming stripped 3 bases from V and 7 bases from J, with 11 bases between. CDR3 sequence: CASSAHPGQPQHF. CDR3 nucleotide sequence: TGTGCCAGCAGCGCCCACCCGGGCCAGCCCCAGCATTTT.

This clonotype has at least ten counts. This sequence joins TRBV24-1 and TRBJ2-1, with 10 nucleotides matching TRBD2. CDR3 length: 17 residues. The V gene's germline CDR1 is KGHDR and CDR2 SFDVKD. V shed 5 bases and J 1 base; nucleotides not matched to a gene: 7. CDR3 amino acids: CATSAFSGRRSYNEQFF. CDR3 DNA: TGTGCCACCAGTGCCTTTAGCGGGAGGAGGTCCTACAATGAGCAGTTCTTC.

This clonotype has a count of ten or more. The chain links TRBV11-3 to TRBJ1-1; a weak D match, TRBD1 (5 bases). The germline V and J ends were trimmed by 6 bases and 2 bases, with 13 bases remaining between them. CDR1 and CDR2 (germline): SGHNT, YENEEA. The CDR3 is 14 amino acids. In DNA, the CDR3 is TGTGCCAGCAGGACCCGGGACCCAAACACTGAAGCTTTCTTT. The encoded protein is CASRTRDPNTEAFF.